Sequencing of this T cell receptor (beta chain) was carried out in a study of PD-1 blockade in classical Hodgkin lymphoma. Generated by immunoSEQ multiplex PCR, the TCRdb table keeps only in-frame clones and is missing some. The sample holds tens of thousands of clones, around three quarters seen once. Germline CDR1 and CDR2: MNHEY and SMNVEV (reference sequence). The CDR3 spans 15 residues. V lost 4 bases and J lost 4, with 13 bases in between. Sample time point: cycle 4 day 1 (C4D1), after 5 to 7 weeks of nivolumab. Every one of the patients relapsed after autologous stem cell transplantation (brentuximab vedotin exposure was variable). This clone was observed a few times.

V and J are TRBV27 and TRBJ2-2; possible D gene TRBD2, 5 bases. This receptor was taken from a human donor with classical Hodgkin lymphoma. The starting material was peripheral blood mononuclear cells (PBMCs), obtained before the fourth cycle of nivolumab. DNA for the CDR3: TGTGCCAGCAGTTCGGCACCCGCGGGCACCGGGGAGCTGTTTTTT. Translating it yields CASSSAPAGTGELFF.